A single sample gave rise to the 21 T cell receptor beta chains below, sequenced in a study of blood T cell repertoires in COVID-19. Here immunoSEQ multiplex PCR was the method, and the copy in TCRdb shows in-frame clones only, minus some. This table holds more than 150,000 clones, 70% to 85% found once. Sequencing used PBMCs or T cells enriched from blood (not recorded which). The source of these receptors is a woman between 50 and 59 years old who had recovered from COVID-19.

The chain has TRBV27 and TRBJ1-2; 7 nucleotides line up with TRBD1. The ends lost 6 bases at V and 5 bases at J; junction bases unmatched: 6. Germline V CDR1 and CDR2: MNHEY, SMNVEV (reference sequence). This CDR3 contains 13 residues. The CDR3 DNA reads TGTGCCAGCAGCCGGGACAGCGATTATGGCTACACCTTC. Amino acids: CASSRDSDYGYTF.

The gene calls are TRBV5-1 and TRBJ1-4; 9 bases line up with TRBD1. This CDR3 is built from 16 residues. Trimming cost V 4 bases and J 5 bases; bases outside gene matches: 9. Looked up from germline, CDR1 is SGHRS and CDR2 is YFSETQ. The CDR3 protein is CASSPPTGGENEKLFF. The DNA of the CDR3 is TGCGCCAGCAGCCCTCCGACAGGGGGAGAGAATGAAAAACTGTTTTTT.

This chain joins TRBV5-6 and TRBJ2-1; D perhaps matches TRBD2 (5 bases). With 1 base removed from V and 4 bases from J, the gap between germline ends came to 15 bases. CDR3 length: 16 amino acids. Per germline, CDR1 SGHDT and CDR2 YYEEEE. The CDR3 DNA reads TGTGCCAGCAGCTTGACCGGGGAAGCAGAGTACAATGAGCAGTTCTTC. Translating it yields CASSLTGEAEYNEQFF.

V and J are TRBV28 and TRBJ1-5, with unresolved D. In germline, CDR1 is MDHEN, CDR2 SYDVKM. V was pared by 3 bases and J by 1 base, with 7 bases between. The CDR3 is made up of 14 amino acids. The CDR3, as DNA: TGTGCCAGCAGTTTTGGGGAGAGCAATCAGCCCCAGCATTTT. Translated: CASSFGESNQPQHF.

The chain couples TRBV28 to TRBJ1-2; a weak D match, TRBD1 (5 bases). Germline V gene data show CDR1 as MDHEN and CDR2 as SYDVKM. Trimming removed 5 bases from V and 4 bases from J, with 17 bases in between. The CDR3 is 15 amino acids. CDR3 residues: CASSPPDKQGYGYTF. The CDR3 nucleotides are TGTGCCAGCAGTCCCCCGGACAAGCAGGGCTATGGCTACACCTTC.

The chain combines TRBV11-2 with TRBJ2-2; D might be TRBD2 (6 bases). This CDR3 spans 14 amino acids. V gave up 2 bases and J gave up 6 bases, with 10 bases separating them. Looked up from germline, CDR1 is SGHAT and CDR2 is FQNNGV. Here the CDR3 DNA reads TGTGCCAGCAGCTTAAGTCGGGAGTCCGGGGAGCTGTTTTTT. It codes for CASSLSRESGELFF.

The gene calls are TRBV28 and TRBJ1-1, with 7 bases identical to TRBD1. Germline CDR1 and CDR2: MDHEN and SYDVKM. The CDR3 runs 14 residues. Losses at the gene ends were 6 bases for V and 1 base for J; bases not matched to a gene: 5. CDR3 bases: TGTGCCAGCAGGGCCGGGACAGCGAACACTGAAGCTTTCTTT. Amino acid sequence: CASRAGTANTEAFF. The full variable domain, with the rest looked up from reference TRBV28 and TRBJ1-1, is DVKVTQSSRYLVKRTGEKVFLECVQDMDHENMFWYRQDPGLGLRLIYFSYDVKMKEKGDIPEGYSVSREKKERFSLILESASTNQTSMYLCASRAGTANTEAFFGQGTRLTVV.

J is TRBJ1-5 and V is TRBV19; a weak D match, TRBD1 (6 bases). Germline lookup yields CDR1 LNHDA and CDR2 SQIVND (reference sequence). The CDR3 consists of 17 residues. The ends were cut back, 4 bases at V and 0 bases at J, with 16 bases in the middle. The CDR3 DNA sequence: TGTGCCAGTAGTACGTCGGACAGAATCTATAGCAATCAGCCCCAGCATTTT. Amino acid sequence: CASSTSDRIYSNQPQHF.

J is TRBJ2-7 and V is TRBV5-1; 14 bases align to TRBD2. Germline CDR1 SGHRS, CDR2 YFSETQ. V lost 3 bases, J lost 0 bases, and 8 bases stayed unmatched. The CDR3 extends over 18 amino acids. CDR3 DNA: TGCGCCAGCAGCTGGGGTCCCGGGACTAGCGGGAGCTCCTACGAGCAGTACTTC. Its translation: CASSWGPGTSGSSYEQYF.

The chain is built from TRBV30 and TRBJ1-1; D not certain. In germline, CDR1 is GTSNPN, CDR2 SVGIG (reference sequence). This CDR3 region has 15 residues. V shed 2 bases and J shed 4 bases, with 17 bases lying between them. The CDR3 coding sequence is TGTGCCTGGAGTTTGCTTAGGGAGGGTGTCACTGAAGCTTTCTTT. Protein: CAWSLLREGVTEAFF.

V is TRBV27 and J is TRBJ2-7; 7 positions agree with TRBD2. The CDR3 has 14 residues. The V and J ends lost 2 bases and 4 bases, in that order; junction bases with no gene match: 5. Per the germline V gene, CDR1 is MNHEY and CDR2 is SMNVEV (reference sequence). CDR3 bases: TGTGCCAGCAGTTTAGTGGCGGGAGCTTACGAGCAGTACTTC. It is translated as CASSLVAGAYEQYF.

Worth noting for this clone: Germline is not matched at one junction end, which may reflect a read error. The chain joins TRBV11-1 to TRBJ2-5; 14 nucleotides agree with TRBD2. Germline V gene data show CDR1 as SGHAT and CDR2 as FQDESV (reference sequence). This CDR3 is built from 16 residues. CDR3 sequence: CASSYGTSGRQEIQYF. CDR3 coding DNA: TGTGCCAGCAGCTACGGGACTAGCGGGAGACAAGAGATCCAGTACTTC.

In its sample, this clone was seen a few times. The V call is TRBV11-2, the J call TRBJ2-1, with 13 bases that match TRBD2. Per the germline V gene, CDR1 is SGHAT and CDR2 is FQNNGV. The CDR3 is 15 amino acids. Trimming removed 5 bases from V and 6 bases from J; junction bases left unmatched: 4. The CDR3 nucleotides read TGTGCCAGCAGCCCAGGACTAGCGGGGGCCAATGAGCAGTTCTTC. Residues: CASSPGLAGANEQFF.

On this clone: This specimen includes other DNA sequences encoding the same CDR3. The chain joins TRBV7-2 to TRBJ2-5; D call uncertain. Looked up from germline, CDR1 is SGHTA and CDR2 is FQGNSA. The CDR3 consists of 13 residues. The germline V and J ends were trimmed by 1 base and 5 bases, with 8 bases remaining between them. Written as DNA, the CDR3 is TGTGCCAGCAGCTTAGGGGCCCGGGAGACCCAGTACTTC. It specifies CASSLGARETQYF.

CDR3 coding DNA: TGTGCCAGCAGCCCCCGGGGGGGACTAGCGGGAGGGCCGGGAGATACGCAGTATTTT. This sequence encodes CASSPRGGLAGGPGDTQYF. The J gene is TRBJ2-3, the V gene TRBV9; 16 bases line up with TRBD2. This CDR3 is built from 19 residues. Germline V gene lookup returns CDR1 SGDLS and CDR2 YYNGEE. Trimming took 4 bases from V and 5 from J; bases not matched to a gene: 13.

The chain carries TRBV12-3 or TRBV12-4 and TRBJ1-2; D uncertain. Trimming took off 5 bases at V and 1 base at J, with 5 bases between the two ends. This CDR3 is 12 amino acids long. The CDR3 region is CASSQDNYGYTF. The DNA of the CDR3 is TGTGCCAGCAGTCAGGATAACTATGGCTACACCTTC.

This rearrangement joins TRBV28 to TRBJ2-3; 7 bases align to TRBD2. J was trimmed by 0 bases and V by 11 bases; bases with no gene match: 8. This CDR3 is 14 amino acids long. Germline lookup yields CDR1 MDHEN and CDR2 SYDVKM. The CDR3 sequence: CAEGGKGSTDTQYF. CDR3 in DNA: TGTGCCGAGGGAGGGAAGGGGAGCACAGATACGCAGTATTTT.

This clone was observed a handful of times. This chain joins TRBV7-8 and TRBJ1-1; tentative D call: TRBD1 (5 bases). This CDR3 spans 14 amino acids. Looked up from germline, CDR1 is SGHVS and CDR2 is FQNEAQ. Trimming took off 2 bases at V and 5 bases at J, with 12 bases between the two ends. The CDR3 bases are TGTGCCAGCAGCTTACAGGGTGCTAATACTGAAGCTTTCTTT. Its protein is CASSLQGANTEAFF.

This clone has just a few counts. The chain links TRBV19 to TRBJ2-7; 7 nucleotides agree with TRBD2. The CDR3 has 17 amino acids. With 3 bases clipped from V and 2 bases from J, the junction kept 13 bases outside the gene matches. Germline V CDR1 and CDR2: LNHDA, SQIVND (reference sequence). DNA of the CDR3: TGTGCCAGTAGTATGTCCGAGCGGGGCGGGTATACCTACGAGCAGTACTTC. Amino acids: CASSMSERGGYTYEQYF.

The V call is TRBV27, the J call TRBJ2-3; 13 bases map to TRBD2. Losses at the gene ends were 7 bases for V and 0 bases for J; bases not matched to a gene: 10. The CDR3 runs to 18 residues. Germline V gene lookup returns CDR1 MNHEY and CDR2 SMNVEV (reference sequence). CDR3 nucleotide sequence: TGTGCCAGCAAAAACCCGGGACTAGCGGGGACTAGCACAGATACGCAGTATTTT. This sequence encodes CASKNPGLAGTSTDTQYF.

The J gene is TRBJ2-2, the V gene TRBV6-5, with a tentative D call TRBD1 (5 bases). V dropped 4 bases and J dropped 4 bases, with 7 bases sitting between them. The germline CDR1 and CDR2 sequences are MNHEY and SVGAGI. The CDR3 length is 13 residues. CDR3 in amino acids: CASSLQGTGELFF. The CDR3 DNA follows: TGTGCCAGCAGTTTGCAGGGCACCGGGGAGCTGTTTTTT.